These 30 T cell receptor beta chains were sequenced from one sample in a study of beta chain features in type 1 diabetes. Every bit of the isolated RNA underwent reverse transcription, so sequencing read expressed TCRB transcripts. Produced via immunoSEQ multiplex PCR; TCRdb's table is partial and in-frame only. The sample has about 330,000 clones, about 10% seen once. Sequenced input: naive CD4+ T cells from blood. These receptors all come from a woman in her twenties or thirties in good health.

This clone was counted a few times. The chain carries TRBV20-1 and TRBJ2-3; D gene unclear. The germline V gene has CDR1 DFQATT and CDR2 SNEGSKA (reference sequence). The CDR3 runs 11 residues. Trimming took 5 bases from V and 2 from J, leaving 5 bases between them. CDR3 nucleotides: TGCAGTGCTGCAGACACAGATACGCAGTATTTT. Protein product: CSAADTDTQYF.

In its sample, this clone was seen a few times. The rearrangement joins TRBV28 to TRBJ2-7, with TRBD2 matching 15 bases. The CDR3 spans 16 residues. Looked up from germline, CDR1 is MDHEN and CDR2 is SYDVKM. V was clipped by 6 bases and J by 7 bases; unmatched bases: 10. The CDR3, as DNA: TGTGCCAGCAGCGGACTAGCGGGAGGGCCGAATAAGGAGCAGTACTTC. It encodes CASSGLAGGPNKEQYF.

In its sample, this clone was seen a few times. The chain uses TRBV19 and TRBJ2-1, with TRBD2 matching over 15 bases. Germline V gene lookup returns CDR1 LNHDA and CDR2 SQIVND (reference sequence). J gave up 2 bases and V 7 bases, and 3 bases lay outside the gene matches. The CDR3 consists of 16 residues. For the CDR3, the DNA is TGTGCCAGTACTAGGACTAGCGGGAGGGCCTACAATGAGCAGTTCTTC. Its protein product is CASTRTSGRAYNEQFF.

This clone occurred a few times. The genes are TRBV7-3 and TRBJ2-7, with D maybe TRBD1 (6 bases). Germline V gene lookup returns CDR1 SGHTA and CDR2 FQGTGA. The V end lost 7 bases, the J end lost 2 bases, and 18 bases lay between the germline ends. This CDR3 has 15 residues. DNA for the CDR3: TGTGCCAGCAAGACCCCGAGGGACACCGCCTACGAGCAGTACTTC. Amino acids: CASKTPRDTAYEQYF.

This sequence joins TRBV10-3 and TRBJ2-2, with 9 nucleotides matching TRBD1. Germline loops: CDR1 ENHRY, CDR2 SYGVKD. Trimming took 4 bases from V and 4 from J; bases not matched to a gene: 7. The CDR3 extends over 16 amino acids. In DNA, the CDR3 is TGTGCCATCAGTGCTCCGGGACAGGGTCTCACCGGGGAGCTGTTTTTT. Protein: CAISAPGQGLTGELFF.

This clone was seen a few times. The chain uses TRBV4-3 and TRBJ2-6, with 12 bases identical to TRBD2. There are 19 residues in the CDR3. V dropped 4 bases and J dropped 3; count of bases not matched to a gene: 10. The V gene's germline CDR1 is LGHNA and CDR2 YSLEER. The CDR3 here is CASSPPTSGSPFGANVLTF. CDR3 coding DNA: TGCGCCAGCAGCCCCCCGACTAGCGGGAGTCCTTTTGGGGCCAACGTCCTGACTTTC.

The CDR3 is CASSAGLAGGVDTQYF. Here the CDR3 DNA reads TGTGCCAGCAGCGCGGGACTAGCGGGAGGGGTGGATACGCAGTATTTT. The rearrangement links TRBV9 to TRBJ2-3; 16 nucleotides align to TRBD2. Trimming at V came to 3 bases and at J to 6 bases, leaving 4 bases not matched to a gene. This CDR3 comprises 16 residues. Germline V lookup: CDR1 SGDLS, CDR2 YYNGEE. The full variable domain, rest sourced from reference TRBV9 and TRBJ2-3, is DSGVTQTPKHLITATGQRVTLRCSPRSGDLSVYWYQQSLDQGLQFLIQYYNGEERAKGNILERFSAQQFPDLHSELNLSSLELGDSALYFCASSAGLAGGVDTQYFGPGTRLTVL.

This clone was seen more than once but under ten times. The rearrangement joins TRBV11-3 to TRBJ2-2, with 10 bases fitting TRBD2. The junction had 5 bases not matched to a gene; V was cut back by 5 bases and J by 2 bases. This CDR3 contains 16 residues. CDR1 and CDR2 from the germline V gene are SGHNT and YENEEA. CDR3: CASSTAGGINTGELFF. In DNA form, the CDR3 reads TGTGCCAGCAGCACAGCGGGAGGGATAAACACCGGGGAGCTGTTTTTT.

This clone came up a few times. This rearrangement joins TRBV11-3 to TRBJ2-7, with TRBD1 identical over 8 bases. The junction had 6 bases not matched to a gene; V was cut back by 5 bases and J by 3 bases. CDR1 and CDR2 (germline): SGHNT, YENEEA. CDR3 length: 14 amino acids. This CDR3 is CASSPGQGVYEQYF. The CDR3 DNA follows: TGTGCCAGCAGCCCCGGACAGGGAGTCTACGAGCAGTACTTC.

In the case of this clone: As the CDR3 is not closed by the conserved phenylalanine or tryptophan, this likely results from a read error. CDR3 in amino acids: CASSLDQGSNQPQHL. For the CDR3, the DNA is TGTGCCAGCAGCTTAGATCAGGGGAGCAATCAGCCCCAGCATCTT. The rearrangement uses TRBV5-5 and TRBJ1-5, with D possibly being TRBD1 (6 bases). V was clipped by 2 bases and J by 1 base, with 10 bases between them. There are 15 residues in the CDR3. Germline lookup yields CDR1 SGHKS and CDR2 YYEKEE (reference sequence).

This clone appeared a few times. CDR3 in amino acids: CASSPGQDFYEQYF. The CDR3 nucleotides are TGTGCCAGCTCGCCCGGACAGGATTTCTACGAGCAGTACTTC. The chain is built from TRBV18 and TRBJ2-7; TRBD1 matches 7 bases. The germline V gene encodes CDR1 KGHSH and CDR2 LQKENI. V shed 6 bases and J 3 bases; nucleotides not matched to a gene: 8. This CDR3 contains 14 residues.

The chain has TRBV19 and TRBJ2-7, with TRBD2 as a possible D gene (6 bases). CDR3 length: 14 amino acids. V dropped 4 bases and J dropped 2 bases, with 12 bases sitting between them. Germline assignment: CDR1 LNHDA and CDR2 SQIVND (reference sequence). This chain's CDR3 is CASSTPGETYEQYF. The DNA for the CDR3 is TGTGCCAGTAGTACCCCGGGAGAAACCTACGAGCAGTACTTC.

This sequence joins TRBV7-2 and TRBJ1-5; 8 positions match TRBD1. The V gene end was trimmed by 0 bases and the J gene end by 7 bases; junction bases not matched to a gene: 2. CDR1 and CDR2 (germline): SGHTA, FQGNSA. The CDR3 sequence is 14 residues long. In DNA form, the CDR3 reads TGTGCCAGCAGCTTAGCGGACAGGGTACAGCCCCAGCATTTT. It yields the protein CASSLADRVQPQHF. Looking up the rest from reference TRBV7-2 and TRBJ1-5 gives the full variable domain: GAGVSQSPSNKVTEKGKDVELRCDPISGHTALYWYRQSLGQGLEFLIYFQGNSAPDKSGLPSDRFSAERTGGSVSTLTIQRTQQEDSAVYLCASSLADRVQPQHFGDGTRLSIL.

This clone appeared a single time. V gene TRBV19 combines with J gene TRBJ2-1, with a possible D match to TRBD1 (5 bases). V lost 4 bases and J lost 6, with 10 bases in between. Germline CDR1 LNHDA, CDR2 SQIVND (reference sequence). This CDR3 has 13 residues. The CDR3 nucleotides read TGTGCCAGTAGTACCCGGACAATCAATGAGCAGTTCTTC. It encodes CASSTRTINEQFF.

This clone occurred a few times. This chain joins TRBV29-1 and TRBJ1-2, with 10 bases identical to TRBD1. Germline values: CDR1 SQVTM, CDR2 ANQGSEA. There are 14 residues in the CDR3. Unmatched junction bases numbered 8, after V lost 2 bases and J lost 8 bases. CDR3 region: CSVESGTGVRGYTF. CDR3 sequence (DNA): TGCAGCGTTGAAAGCGGGACAGGGGTGAGGGGCTACACCTTC.

This clone was detected only a few times. This sequence joins TRBV29-1 and TRBJ1-2, with 9 bases lining up with TRBD1. The CDR3 is 12 amino acids. Germline CDR1 is SQVTM and CDR2 is ANQGSEA. J gave up 7 bases and V 3 bases, and 3 bases lay outside the gene matches. The CDR3 nucleotides read TGCAGCGTTGATCGGACAGGGGTTGGCTACACCTTC. Translated, it gives CSVDRTGVGYTF.

The table lists this clone with a few counts. This chain connects TRBV9 to TRBJ2-7; 10 bases line up with TRBD2. This CDR3 is built from 16 residues. Per germline, CDR1 SGDLS and CDR2 YYNGEE. J gave up 6 bases and V 4 bases, and 13 bases lay outside the gene matches. The CDR3 region has the DNA TGTGCCAGCAGCACAACCCCTAGCGGGAGCCCCCGCGAGCAGTACTTC. As protein: CASSTTPSGSPREQYF.

This clone was detected only a few times. The chain employs TRBV9 and TRBJ2-2; D gene uncertain. V dropped 0 bases and J dropped 2 bases, with 11 bases sitting between them. The CDR3 is 16 residues long. The germline V gene has CDR1 SGDLS and CDR2 YYNGEE. The CDR3 region has the DNA TGTGCCAGCAGCGTAGAGGTTAGCAGAAACACCGGGGAGCTGTTTTTT. As protein: CASSVEVSRNTGELFF.

The sample holds a few counts of this clone. The J gene is TRBJ2-3, the V gene TRBV5-6; perhaps TRBD2 as D (5 bases). The germline V gene encodes CDR1 SGHDT and CDR2 YYEEEE. Trimming pared 2 bases from V and 0 bases from J, leaving 10 bases between. The CDR3 has 15 residues. The CDR3 DNA reads TGTGCCAGCAGCTTTTGGGAGACTAGCACAGATACGCAGTATTTT. Amino acid sequence: CASSFWETSTDTQYF. Drawing the rest from reference TRBV5-6 and TRBJ2-3, the complete variable domain is DAGVTQSPTHLIKTRGQQVTLRCSPKSGHDTVSWYQQALGQGPQFIFQYYEEEERQRGNFPDRFSGHQFPNYSSELNVNALLLGDSALYLCASSFWETSTDTQYFGPGTRLTVL.

J is TRBJ2-1 and V is TRBV19, with 8 nucleotides matching TRBD2. Germline CDR1 LNHDA, CDR2 SQIVND (reference sequence). V lost 4 bases to trimming and J lost 7 bases; unmatched junction nucleotides: 3. The CDR3 has 13 residues. CDR3: CASSTRGENEQFF. CDR3 nucleotide sequence: TGTGCCAGTAGTACGCGGGGGGAGAATGAGCAGTTCTTC.

This chain joins TRBV18 and TRBJ2-1, with TRBD2 matching over 7 bases. V was clipped by 4 bases and J by 8 bases; unmatched bases: 8. The CDR3 extends over 14 amino acids. Germline lookup yields CDR1 KGHSH and CDR2 LQKENI. CDR3 coding DNA: TGTGCCAGCTCACGGGAGGCGGGGGTTGATGAGCAGTTCTTC. Encoded protein: CASSREAGVDEQFF.

The V call is TRBV7-3, the J call TRBJ2-3, with 10 bases aligning to TRBD1. There are 14 residues in the CDR3. The germline V gene encodes CDR1 SGHTA and CDR2 FQGTGA. The junction had 4 bases not matched to a gene; V was cut back by 6 bases and J by 4 bases. Written as DNA, the CDR3 is TGTGCCAGCAGGGGGACAGGGGACTCAGATACGCAGTATTTT. This encodes CASRGTGDSDTQYF.

There are a few counts of this clone. The chain has TRBV28 and TRBJ1-6; the match to TRBD1 covers 8 bases. Trimming removed 5 bases from V and 9 bases from J; junction bases left unmatched: 0. The CDR3 has 12 residues. CDR1 is MDHEN and CDR2 is SYDVKM in the germline V gene. The CDR3 DNA sequence: TGTGCCAGCAGTACAGGGGGTTCACCCCTCCACTTT. Residues: CASSTGGSPLHF.

The gene calls are TRBV19 and TRBJ2-5; 10 bases are shared with TRBD2. Germline V gene lookup returns CDR1 LNHDA and CDR2 SQIVND (reference sequence). This CDR3 comprises 16 residues. With V trimmed by 3 bases and J by 3 bases, 7 bases remained unmatched. CDR3 protein: CASSIVRLAGEETQYF. The DNA for the CDR3 is TGTGCCAGTAGTATTGTTCGGCTAGCGGGAGAAGAGACCCAGTACTTC.

This clone was found a few times. The V gene is TRBV7-2, the J gene TRBJ2-3; 8 nucleotides agree with TRBD1. The CDR3 contains 16 residues. Germline values: CDR1 SGHTA, CDR2 FQGNSA. Losses at the gene ends were 5 bases for V and 3 bases for J; bases not matched to a gene: 10. The CDR3 protein is CASSHLDRALTDTQYF. The CDR3 DNA reads as TGTGCCAGCAGCCATCTGGACAGGGCTCTGACAGATACGCAGTATTTT.

The chain uses TRBV29-1 and TRBJ2-3; TRBD2 matches at 10 bases. The V gene end was trimmed by 5 bases and the J gene end by 3 bases; junction bases not matched to a gene: 2. Germline V gene data show CDR1 as SQVTM and CDR2 as ANQGSEA. This CDR3 has 13 residues. The CDR3 DNA follows: TGCAGCGTTCCGGGACTAGCGACAGATACGCAGTATTTT. It specifies CSVPGLATDTQYF.

This chain connects TRBV5-1 to TRBJ2-1; D not certain. CDR3 size: 15 residues. Trimming took off 7 bases at V and 1 base at J, with 15 bases between the two ends. Per germline, CDR1 SGHRS and CDR2 YFSETQ. This CDR3 reads CASGLSPNSYNEQFF. As DNA, the CDR3 is TGCGCCAGCGGCCTTTCTCCGAATTCCTACAATGAGCAGTTCTTC. Filled out from reference TRBV5-1 and TRBJ2-1, the complete variable domain reads KAGVTQTPRYLIKTRGQQVTLSCSPISGHRSVSWYQQTPGQGLQFLFEYFSETQRNKGNFPGRFSGRQFSNSRSEMNVSTLELGDSALYLCASGLSPNSYNEQFFGPGTRLTVL.

V and J are TRBV9 and TRBJ2-5, with D uncertain. The CDR3 is 13 amino acids. Trimming shortened V by 3 bases and J by 3 bases, and 9 bases separated the two germline ends. The germline gives CDR1 SGDLS, CDR2 YYNGEE. The CDR3: CASSASAKETQYF. DNA of the CDR3: TGTGCCAGCAGCGCCTCAGCGAAAGAGACCCAGTACTTC.

Of note for this clone: This CDR3 is also generated by other DNA sequences in the sample. This rearrangement joins TRBV18 to TRBJ2-3; tentatively, D is TRBD2 (6 bases). The CDR3 runs 14 residues. The ends were cut back, 3 bases at V and 3 bases at J, with 10 bases in the middle. CDR1 KGHSH and CDR2 LQKENI come from the germline V gene. The CDR3: CASSPPGLTDTQYF. DNA of the CDR3: TGTGCCAGCTCACCTCCGGGACTTACAGATACGCAGTATTTT.

This clone has more than one count but fewer than ten. This chain joins TRBV2 and TRBJ2-2; D is undetermined. Germline CDR1 SNHLY, CDR2 FYNNEI. This CDR3 comprises 13 residues. V dropped 6 bases and J dropped 1 base, with 6 bases sitting between them. CDR3 in amino acids: CASRTRNTGELFF. The CDR3 DNA sequence: TGTGCCAGCAGAACACGGAACACCGGGGAGCTGTTTTTT.